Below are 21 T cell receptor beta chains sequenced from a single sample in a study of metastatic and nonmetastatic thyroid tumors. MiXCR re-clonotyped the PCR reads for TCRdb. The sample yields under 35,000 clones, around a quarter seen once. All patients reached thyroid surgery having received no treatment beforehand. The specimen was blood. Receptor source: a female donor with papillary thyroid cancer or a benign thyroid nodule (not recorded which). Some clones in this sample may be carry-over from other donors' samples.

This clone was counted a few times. The DNA for the CDR3 is TGTGCCAGCAGTGAAAACGTAGGGACAGGGTCCTACGAGCAGTACTTC. This sequence encodes CASSENVGTGSYEQYF. The rearrangement joins TRBV6-1 to TRBJ2-7; the match to TRBD1 covers 9 bases. Germline values: CDR1 MNHNS, CDR2 SASEGT. The CDR3 consists of 16 residues. V shed 2 bases and J 1 base; nucleotides not matched to a gene: 6.

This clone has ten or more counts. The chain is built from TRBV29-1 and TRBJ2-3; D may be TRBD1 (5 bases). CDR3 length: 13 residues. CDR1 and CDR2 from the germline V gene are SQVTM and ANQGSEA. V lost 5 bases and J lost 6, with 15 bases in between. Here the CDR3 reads CSVLRSGADTQYF. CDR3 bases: TGCAGCGTTCTGCGGAGTGGGGCGGATACGCAGTATTTT.

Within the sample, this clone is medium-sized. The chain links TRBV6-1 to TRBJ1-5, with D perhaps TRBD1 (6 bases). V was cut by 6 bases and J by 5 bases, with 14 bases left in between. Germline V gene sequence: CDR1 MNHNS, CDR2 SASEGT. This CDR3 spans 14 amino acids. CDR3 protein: CASSDPGAHQPQHF. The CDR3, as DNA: TGTGCCAGCAGCGACCCAGGGGCACATCAGCCCCAGCATTTT.

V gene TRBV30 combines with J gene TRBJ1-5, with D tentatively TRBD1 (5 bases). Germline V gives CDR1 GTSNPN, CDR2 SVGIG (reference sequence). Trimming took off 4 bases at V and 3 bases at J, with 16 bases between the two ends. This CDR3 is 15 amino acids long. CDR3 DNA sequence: TGTGCCTGGACCCCTAGGGGCGGGGACAATCAGCCCCAGCATTTT. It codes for CAWTPRGGDNQPQHF.

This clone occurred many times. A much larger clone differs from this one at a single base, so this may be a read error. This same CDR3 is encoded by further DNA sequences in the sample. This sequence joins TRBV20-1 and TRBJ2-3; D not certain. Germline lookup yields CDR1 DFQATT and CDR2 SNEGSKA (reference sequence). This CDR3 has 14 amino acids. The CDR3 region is CSARPLGSTDAQYF. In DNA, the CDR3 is TGCAGTGCTAGACCGCTAGGTAGCACAGATGCGCAGTATTTT.

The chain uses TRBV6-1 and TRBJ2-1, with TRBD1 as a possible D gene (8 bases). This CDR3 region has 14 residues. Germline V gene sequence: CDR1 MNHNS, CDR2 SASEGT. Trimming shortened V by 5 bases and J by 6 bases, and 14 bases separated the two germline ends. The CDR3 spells CASSPQGEGNEQFF. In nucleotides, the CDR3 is TGTGCCAGCAGTCCACAGGGGGAGGGCAATGAGCAGTTCTTC.

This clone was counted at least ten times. CDR3: CASSPGQGWGWRGGTGELFF. The CDR3 DNA reads as TGTGCCAGCAGCCCTGGACAGGGTTGGGGATGGCGGGGTGGCACCGGGGAGCTGTTTTTT. The rearrangement uses TRBV4-2 and TRBJ2-2, with 8 bases lining up with TRBD1. Trimming at V came to 4 bases and at J to 4 bases, leaving 20 bases not matched to a gene. Germline V lookup: CDR1 LGHNA, CDR2 YNFKEQ. This CDR3 is built from 20 residues.

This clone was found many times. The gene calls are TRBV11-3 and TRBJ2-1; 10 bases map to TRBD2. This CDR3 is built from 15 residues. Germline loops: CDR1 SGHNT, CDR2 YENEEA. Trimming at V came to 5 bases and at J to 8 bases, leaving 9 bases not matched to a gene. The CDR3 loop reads CASSPGTSASYEQFF. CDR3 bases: TGTGCCAGCAGCCCCGGGACTAGCGCGAGCTATGAGCAGTTCTTC.

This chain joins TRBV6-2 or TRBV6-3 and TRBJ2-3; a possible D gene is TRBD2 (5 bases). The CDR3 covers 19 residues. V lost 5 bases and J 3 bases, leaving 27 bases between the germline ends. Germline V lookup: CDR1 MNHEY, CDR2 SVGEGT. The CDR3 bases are TGTGCCAGCAGTCTTCCCACCGGGCAAATAAGAACTAGAACAGATACGCAGTATTTT. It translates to CASSLPTGQIRTRTDTQYF.

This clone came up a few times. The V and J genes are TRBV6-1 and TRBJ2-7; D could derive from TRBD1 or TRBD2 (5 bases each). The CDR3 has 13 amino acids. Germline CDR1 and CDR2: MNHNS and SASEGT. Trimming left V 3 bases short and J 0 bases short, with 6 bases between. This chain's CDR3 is CASSERGSYEQYF. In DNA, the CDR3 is TGTGCCAGCAGTGAGAGGGGCTCCTACGAGCAGTACTTC.

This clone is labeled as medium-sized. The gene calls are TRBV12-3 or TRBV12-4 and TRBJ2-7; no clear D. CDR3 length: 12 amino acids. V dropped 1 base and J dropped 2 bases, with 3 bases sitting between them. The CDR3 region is CASSLDTYEQYF. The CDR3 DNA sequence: TGTGCCAGCAGTTTAGACACCTACGAGCAGTACTTC.

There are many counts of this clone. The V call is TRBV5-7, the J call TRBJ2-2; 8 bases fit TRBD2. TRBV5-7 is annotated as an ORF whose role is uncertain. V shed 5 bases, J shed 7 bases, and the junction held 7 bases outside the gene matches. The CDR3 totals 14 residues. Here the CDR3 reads CASSTAGVGGELFF. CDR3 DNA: TGTGCCAGCAGTACAGCGGGAGTGGGCGGGGAGCTGTTTTTT.

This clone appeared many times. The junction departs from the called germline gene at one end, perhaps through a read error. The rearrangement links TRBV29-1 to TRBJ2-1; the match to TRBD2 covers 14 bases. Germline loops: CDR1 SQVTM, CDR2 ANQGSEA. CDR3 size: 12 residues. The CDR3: CSAGTSGSLALF. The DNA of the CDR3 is TGCAGCGCCGGGACTAGCGGGAGTCTTGCCCTCTTC.

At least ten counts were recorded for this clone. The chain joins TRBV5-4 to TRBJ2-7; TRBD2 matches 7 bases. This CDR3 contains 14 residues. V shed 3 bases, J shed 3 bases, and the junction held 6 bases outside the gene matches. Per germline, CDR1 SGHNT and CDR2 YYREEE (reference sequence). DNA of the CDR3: TGTGCCAGCAGCTCGAGCGGGAACCGCTACGAGCAGTACTTC. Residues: CASSSSGNRYEQYF.

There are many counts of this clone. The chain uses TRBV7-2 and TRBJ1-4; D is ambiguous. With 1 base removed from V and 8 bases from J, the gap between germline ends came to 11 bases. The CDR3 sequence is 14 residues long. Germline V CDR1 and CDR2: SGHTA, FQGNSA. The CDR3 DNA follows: TGTGCCAGCAGCTTAGGGGGTCCAATCGAAAAACTGTTTTTT. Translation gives CASSLGGPIEKLFF.

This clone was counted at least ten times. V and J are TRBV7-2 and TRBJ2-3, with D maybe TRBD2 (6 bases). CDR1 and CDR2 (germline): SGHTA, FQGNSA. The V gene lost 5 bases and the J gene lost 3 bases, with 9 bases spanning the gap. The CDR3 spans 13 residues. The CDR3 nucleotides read TGTGCCAGCAGCCAGGGACTTACAGATACGCAGTATTTT. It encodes CASSQGLTDTQYF.

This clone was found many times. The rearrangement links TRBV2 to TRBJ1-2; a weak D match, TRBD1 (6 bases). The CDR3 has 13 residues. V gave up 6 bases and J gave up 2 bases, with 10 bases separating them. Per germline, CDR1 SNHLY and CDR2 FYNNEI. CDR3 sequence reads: CASSRGQNYGYTF. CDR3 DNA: TGTGCCAGCAGCCGCGGACAGAACTATGGCTACACCTTC.

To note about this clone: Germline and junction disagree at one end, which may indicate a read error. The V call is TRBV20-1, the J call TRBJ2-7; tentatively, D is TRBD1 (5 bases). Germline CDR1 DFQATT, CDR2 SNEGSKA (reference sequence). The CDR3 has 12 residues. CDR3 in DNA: TGCAGTGCTAGACAGGGAACCTACGAGCAGTGCTTC. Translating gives CSARQGTYEQCF.

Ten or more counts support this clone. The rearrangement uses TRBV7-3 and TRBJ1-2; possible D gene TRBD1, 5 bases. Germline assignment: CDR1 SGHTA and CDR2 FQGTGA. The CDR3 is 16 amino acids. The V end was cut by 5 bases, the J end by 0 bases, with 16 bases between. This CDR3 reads CASSPFPRGANYGYTF. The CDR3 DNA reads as TGTGCCAGCAGCCCTTTTCCACGGGGGGCTAACTATGGCTACACCTTC.

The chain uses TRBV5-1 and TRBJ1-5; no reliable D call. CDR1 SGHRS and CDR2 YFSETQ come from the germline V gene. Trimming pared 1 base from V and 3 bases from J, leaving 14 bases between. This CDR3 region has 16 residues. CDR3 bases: TGCGCCAGCAGCTTGAACTCCGGACTGACCAATCAGCCCCAGCATTTT. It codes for CASSLNSGLTNQPQHF.

The CDR3 nucleotides are TGTGCCATCAGTGGAACGACTAGCGGGATACTAGATACGCAGTATTTT. It codes for CAISGTTSGILDTQYF. The chain joins TRBV10-3 to TRBJ2-3; 11 nucleotides align to TRBD2. From germline, CDR1 is ENHRY and CDR2 SYGVKD. The V gene end was trimmed by 4 bases and the J gene end by 5 bases; junction bases not matched to a gene: 8. The CDR3 loop spans 16 amino acids.